This T cell receptor beta chain was observed in a study of regulatory T cells in long-lasting Graves disease (dated by TCRdb to about 2021). Regarding the research as a whole: Patients with newly diagnosed Graves' disease had been on antithyroid drugs for under 3 months. Patients with persistent Graves' disease were compared with patients with newly diagnosed Graves' disease using TCR sequencing and RNA sequencing of peripheral blood. The study took place in China and was registered as a clinical trial. A total of around 33 samples underwent TCR sequencing, from around 13 patients with persistent Graves' disease and 20 or so patients with newly diagnosed Graves' disease. The paper's findings and limits, for the study overall: Persistent Graves' disease patients showed lower TCR Shannon entropy and fewer highly expanded clones than newly diagnosed patients, suggesting clonal expansion. Persistent disease showed preferential use of TRBV28, TRBJ1-2 and TRBJ2-5, whereas newly diagnosed disease favored TRBV20-1 and TRBJ2-1. The study examined only peripheral blood because the primary lesion, thyroid tissue, could not be accessed. The authors noted that the small sample size was a limitation that may lower accuracy. Patients with persistent disease shared more public clonotypes (around 3,000) than newly diagnosed patients did (approximately 1,000). Sequencing and analysis were restricted to the TCR beta chain.

The sample's time point label, in plain terms: newly diagnosed GD, antithyroid drugs for less than 3 months. For both TCR sequencing and RNA sequencing, RNA was extracted from PBMCs in TRIzol. Graves' disease was diagnosed according to American Thyroid Association guidelines. Patients for the study were recruited at an endocrinology department in Xi'an, China. Each patient gave around 9.2 milliliters of peripheral blood, collected in an EDTA anticoagulant tube. Ficoll Paque Plus density gradient separation was used to isolate PBMCs, and no additional T cell sorting was done. An Agilent 2100 Bioanalyzer and agarose gel were used to assess RNA quality, and a NanoDrop 2000 was used to measure RNA concentration. This clonotype was recorded many times. This receptor's antigen is unknown. No much larger clone exists at a distance of one base, and base qualities are not known. According to the germline V gene, CDR1 reads MGHRA and CDR2 reads YSYEKL. V loses 4 bases of germline sequence and J loses 7 bases, and the interval between the two ends is 17 bases. Including the terminal cysteine and phenylalanine, the CDR3 comprises 15 residues. Of the read, only the CDR3 DNA is kept; its 45 bases are in frame from base 1.

Libraries were constructed by multiplex PCR. Sequenced using an Illumina HiSeq 4000. iRepertoire HTBI primers and Arm-PCR amplification of CDR3 regions were used to construct TCR beta libraries. PCR products were gel purified before sequencing. On the study's bioinformatics: A total of fewer than 80 TRBV and some 15 TRBJ segments were identified across samples and were used for gene usage analysis of CDR3 amino acid clonotypes. COPE and FqMerger were used to merge filtered high-quality paired reads into contigs. BLAST was used to align contigs to the IMGT TRBV, TRBD and TRBJ reference genes, and CDR3 was defined following IMGT. Any clonotype with a frequency above 0.1% was classified as a highly expanded clone. Shannon entropy was used to measure repertoire diversity, and the Gini coefficient was used to measure V-J evenness. Clonotypes shared by more than one individual were considered public. In-frame beta chains were kept once TCRdb had trimmed the public reads at Q25 with fastp and called clones with MiXCR. For every CDR3 protein sequence, its rows merge into one entry that carries the most common genes and DNA. TCRdb assigned the V and J calls; the authors' analysis was not used. The sample has hundreds of thousands of distinct CDR3 sequences on record, 15% of them singletons. 7.8% of the sample goes to the ten largest clones.

These same records also appear under a second study, on T cells in Graves' hyperthyroidism and ophthalmopathy. The second study reports: Graves' hyperthyroidism was defined as stable when no progression to ophthalmopathy occurred over 18 months of follow-up. The hyperthyroidism patients were between 18 and 65 years old and newly diagnosed, with a disease duration of less than 2 months. Patients with uncontrolled infections, other autoimmune diseases, pregnancy or lactation were excluded. Diagnoses were based on clinical symptoms, serum thyroxine and TRAb, thyroid ultrasound and orbital computed tomography. For the first round of RT-PCR on the TCR CDR3, the HTBI primer set was used together with the Qiagen OneStep RT-PCR kit. Most expanded thyroid clonotypes (frequency above 0.001) were also found in blood, which suggests that blood repertoires may mirror thyroid immune responses. Ophthalmopathy was separated from stable hyperthyroidism by a 13 V-J signature model, with approximately 89% sensitivity and approximately 84% specificity obtained in cross-validation and 80%/75% obtained in testing. In validation, the model predicted progression to ophthalmopathy with 60% to 71% sensitivity and around 72% specificity, a median of around six months before onset. To identify TCR V-J signatures that set the groups apart, the researchers used a discovery cohort of 95 to 100 patients, made up of 40 to 45 with Graves' ophthalmopathy and 57 with stable Graves' hyperthyroidism. An independent validation cohort of 18 to 20 hyperthyroidism patients and about 16 patients who later progressed to ophthalmopathy tested prospective prediction of ophthalmopathy. The 100 or so discovery patients were randomly divided into training and test sets at a 7:3 ratio. Thyroid tissue and blood T-cell repertoires from about 6 Graves' hyperthyroidism patients were also compared in the study. After sampling, hyperthyroidism patients received methimazole starting at 30 mg daily, and ophthalmopathy patients received high-dose intravenous methylprednisolone. Libraries were constructed in a second round of multiplex PCR, after which size selection and purification were carried out. Libraries were sequenced paired-end with 100 bp reads on an Illumina HiSeq2000. SOAPnuke was used to process the raw data, removing reads that contained adapters or uncalled bases, had a mean Phred below 15, or lacked an exact match to the constant primer or identifier. COPE v1.2.5 was used to merge the high-quality paired reads, and each unique nucleotide sequence was defined as a clonotype. Clonotypes were aligned to IMGT TRBV, TRBD and TRBJ reference segments using MiTCR v1.1. The analysis was restricted to V-J combinations with a frequency above 0.0001, which together covered approximately 99% of the repertoires. The TCS score was defined as the ratio of F50 (clonal expansion) to E x V (chaos), calculated using BLOSUM62-based TCRdist between CDR3 peptides within each V-J. Welch's t-statistics and random forest reduced some 510 V-J features to fewer than 15, which were used in a naive Bayes classifier (R e1071). No statistical method was used to set the sample size in advance, and investigators knew the group allocation. The paper describes TCR Vbeta CDR3 sequencing of 140 or so peripheral blood samples, made up of roughly 40 ophthalmopathy patients, some 80 hyperthyroidism patients and 17 progressor patients.

This specimen consisted of peripheral blood mononuclear cells (PBMCs), obtained at new diagnosis, from a patient treated with antithyroid drugs. This TCR derives from a woman aged 40-49 years with Graves disease. Donor details come from another sample of the same person, matched by shared clones. The chain is assembled from TRBV4-1 and TRBJ1-5; no D gene is confidently identified. The nucleotides read TGCGCCAGCAGCCCCGACTCGGCCTGGAACCAGCCCCAGCATTTT. Translated, it gives CASSPDSAWNQPQHF.